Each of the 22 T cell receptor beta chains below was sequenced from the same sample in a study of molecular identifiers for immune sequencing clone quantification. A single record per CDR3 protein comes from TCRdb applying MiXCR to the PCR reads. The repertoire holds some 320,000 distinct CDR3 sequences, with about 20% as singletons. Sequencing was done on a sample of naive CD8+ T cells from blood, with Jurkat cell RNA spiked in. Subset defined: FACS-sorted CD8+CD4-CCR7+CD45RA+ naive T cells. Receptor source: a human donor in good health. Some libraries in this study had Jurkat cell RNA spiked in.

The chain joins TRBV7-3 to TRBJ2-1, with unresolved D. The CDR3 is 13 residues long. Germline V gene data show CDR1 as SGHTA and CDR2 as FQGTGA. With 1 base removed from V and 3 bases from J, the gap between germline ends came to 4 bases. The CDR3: CASSLMFYNEQFF. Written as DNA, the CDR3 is TGTGCCAGCAGCTTAATGTTCTACAATGAGCAGTTCTTC. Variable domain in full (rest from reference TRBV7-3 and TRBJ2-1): GAGVSQTPSNKVTEKGKYVELRCDPISGHTALYWYRQSLGQGPEFLIYFQGTGAADDSGLPNDRFFAVRPEGSVSTLKIQRTERGDSAVYLCASSLMFYNEQFFGPGTRLTVL.

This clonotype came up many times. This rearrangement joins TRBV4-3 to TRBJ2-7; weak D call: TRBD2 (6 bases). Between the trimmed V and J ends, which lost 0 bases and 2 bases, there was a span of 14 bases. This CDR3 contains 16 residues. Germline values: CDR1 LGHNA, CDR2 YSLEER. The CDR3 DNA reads TGCGCCAGCAGCCAAGATCGCGGCGGGGCGACCTACGAGCAGTACTTC. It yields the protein CASSQDRGGATYEQYF.

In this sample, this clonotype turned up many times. CDR3 region: CASSYSIQGRTGELFF. The CDR3 DNA reads TGTGCCAGCAGTTACTCGATTCAGGGGAGGACCGGGGAGCTGTTTTTT. The gene calls are TRBV6-5 and TRBJ2-2; D assignment may be TRBD1 or TRBD2 (6 bases each). V gave up 0 bases and J gave up 5 bases, with 13 bases separating them. Germline CDR1 is MNHEY and CDR2 is SVGAGI. The CDR3 consists of 16 residues.

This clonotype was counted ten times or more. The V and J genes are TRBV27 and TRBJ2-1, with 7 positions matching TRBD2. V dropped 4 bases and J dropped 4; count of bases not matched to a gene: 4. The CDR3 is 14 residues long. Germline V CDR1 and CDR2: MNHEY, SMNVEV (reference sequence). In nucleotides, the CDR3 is TGTGCCAGCAGTTCAGCGGGACCGTACAATGAGCAGTTCTTC. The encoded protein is CASSSAGPYNEQFF.

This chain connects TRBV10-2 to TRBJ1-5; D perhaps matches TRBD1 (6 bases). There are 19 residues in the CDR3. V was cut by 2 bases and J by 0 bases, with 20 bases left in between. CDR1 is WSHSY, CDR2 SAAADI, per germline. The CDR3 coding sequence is TGCGCCAGCAGTGAGCCGGGTTTTTGGGACAATTATAGCAATCAGCCCCAGCATTTT. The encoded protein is CASSEPGFWDNYSNQPQHF.

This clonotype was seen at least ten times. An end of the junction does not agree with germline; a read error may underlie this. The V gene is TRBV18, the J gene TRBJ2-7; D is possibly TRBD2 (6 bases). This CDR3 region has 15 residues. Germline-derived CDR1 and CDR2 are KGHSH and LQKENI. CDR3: CASSTPTEGTYEQYF. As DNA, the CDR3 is TGTGCCAGCTCAACACCTACGGAGGGGACCTACGAGCAGTACTTC.

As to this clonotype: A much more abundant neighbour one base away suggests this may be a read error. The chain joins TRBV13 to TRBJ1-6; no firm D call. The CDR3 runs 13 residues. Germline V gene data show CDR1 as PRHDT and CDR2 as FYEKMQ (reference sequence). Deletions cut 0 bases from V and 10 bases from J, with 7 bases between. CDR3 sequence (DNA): TGTGCCAGCAGCTTAGGGCTGGAGTCACCCCTCCACTTT. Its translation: CASSLGLESPLHF.

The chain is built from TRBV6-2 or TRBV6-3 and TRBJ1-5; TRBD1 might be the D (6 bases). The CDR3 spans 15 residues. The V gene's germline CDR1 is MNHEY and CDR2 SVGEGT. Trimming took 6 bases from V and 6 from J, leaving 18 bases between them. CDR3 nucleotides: TGTGCCAGCAGCTCTGGGCAGGGGCCTGGTCAGCCCCAGCATTTT. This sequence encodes CASSSGQGPGQPQHF.

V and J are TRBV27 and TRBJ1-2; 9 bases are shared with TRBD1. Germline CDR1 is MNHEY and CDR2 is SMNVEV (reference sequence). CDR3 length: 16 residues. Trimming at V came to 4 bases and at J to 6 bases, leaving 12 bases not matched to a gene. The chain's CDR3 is CASSSSGTGWGDGYTF. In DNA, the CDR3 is TGTGCCAGCAGTTCTTCCGGGACAGGGTGGGGTGATGGCTACACCTTC.

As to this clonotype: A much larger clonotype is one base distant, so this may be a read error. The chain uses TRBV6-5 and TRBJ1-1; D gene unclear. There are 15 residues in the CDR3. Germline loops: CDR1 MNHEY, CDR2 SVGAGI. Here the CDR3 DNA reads TGTGCCAGCCGTTACGCTCCGGGATTAGGCACTGAAGCTTTCTTT. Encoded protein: CASRYAPGLGTEAFF.

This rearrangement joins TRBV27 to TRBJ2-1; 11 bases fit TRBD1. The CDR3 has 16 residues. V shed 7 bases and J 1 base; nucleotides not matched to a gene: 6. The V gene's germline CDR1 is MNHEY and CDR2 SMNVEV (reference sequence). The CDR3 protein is CASIGTGGGSYNEQFF. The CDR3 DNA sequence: TGTGCCAGCATTGGGACAGGGGGGGGGTCCTACAATGAGCAGTTCTTC.

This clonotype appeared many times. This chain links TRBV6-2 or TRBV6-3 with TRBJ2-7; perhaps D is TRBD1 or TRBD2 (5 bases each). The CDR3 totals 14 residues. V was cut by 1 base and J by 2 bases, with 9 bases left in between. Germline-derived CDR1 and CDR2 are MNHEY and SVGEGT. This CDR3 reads CASSYYGGTYEQYF. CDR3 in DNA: TGTGCCAGCAGTTACTATGGGGGAACCTACGAGCAGTACTTC.

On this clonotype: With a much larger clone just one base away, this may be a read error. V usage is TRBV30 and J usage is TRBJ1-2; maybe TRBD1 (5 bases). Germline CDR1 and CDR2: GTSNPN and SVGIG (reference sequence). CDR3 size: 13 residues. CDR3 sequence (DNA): TGTGGCTGGAGAGAGGACACCGATATCGGCTACACCTTC. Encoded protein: CGWREDTDIGYTF.

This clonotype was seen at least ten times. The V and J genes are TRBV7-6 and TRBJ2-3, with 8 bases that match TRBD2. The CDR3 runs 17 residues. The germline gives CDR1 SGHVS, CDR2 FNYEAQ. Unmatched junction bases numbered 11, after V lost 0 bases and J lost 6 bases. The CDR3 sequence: CASSLAGGGPASDTQYF. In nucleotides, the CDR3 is TGTGCCAGCAGCTTAGCTGGCGGGGGGCCGGCGTCGGATACGCAGTATTTT.

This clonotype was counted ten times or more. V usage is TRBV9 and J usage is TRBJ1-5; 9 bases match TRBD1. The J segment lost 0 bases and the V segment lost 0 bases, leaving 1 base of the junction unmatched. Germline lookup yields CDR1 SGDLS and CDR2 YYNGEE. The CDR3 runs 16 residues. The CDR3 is CASSVGDRDSNQPQHF. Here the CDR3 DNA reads TGTGCCAGCAGCGTAGGGGACAGGGATAGCAATCAGCCCCAGCATTTT.

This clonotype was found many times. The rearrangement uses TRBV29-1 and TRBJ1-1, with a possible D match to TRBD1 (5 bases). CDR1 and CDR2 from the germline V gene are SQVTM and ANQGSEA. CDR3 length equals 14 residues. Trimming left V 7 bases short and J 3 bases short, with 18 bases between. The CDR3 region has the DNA TGCAGCGCCCGATCGGCCAGGGTGTACACTGAAGCTTTCTTT. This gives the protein CSARSARVYTEAFF. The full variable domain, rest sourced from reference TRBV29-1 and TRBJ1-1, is SAVISQKPSRDICQRGTSLTIQCQVDSQVTMMFWYRQQPGQSLTLIATANQGSEATYESGFVIDKFPISRPNLTFSTLTVSNMSPEDSSIYLCSARSARVYTEAFFGQGTRLTVV.

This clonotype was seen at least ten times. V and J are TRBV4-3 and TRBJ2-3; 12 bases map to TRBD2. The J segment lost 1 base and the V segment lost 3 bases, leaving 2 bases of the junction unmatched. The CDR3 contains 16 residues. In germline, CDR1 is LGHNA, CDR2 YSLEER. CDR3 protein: CASSHWTSGGTDTQYF. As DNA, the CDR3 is TGCGCCAGCAGCCACTGGACTAGCGGGGGCACAGATACGCAGTATTTT.

The CDR3 region is CASSDVGPGGTDTQYF. The CDR3 DNA is TGTGCCAGCAGTGACGTGGGCCCAGGAGGCACAGATACGCAGTATTTT. The chain carries TRBV27 and TRBJ2-3, with no clear D. V shed 5 bases and J shed 1 base, with 16 bases lying between them. CDR3 size: 16 residues. Germline-derived CDR1 and CDR2 are MNHEY and SMNVEV (reference sequence).

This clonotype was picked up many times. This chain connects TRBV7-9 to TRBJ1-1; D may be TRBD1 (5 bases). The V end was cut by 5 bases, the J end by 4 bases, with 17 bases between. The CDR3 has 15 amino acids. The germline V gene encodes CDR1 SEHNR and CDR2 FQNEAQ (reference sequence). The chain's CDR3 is CASSPTDKTGTEAFF. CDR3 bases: TGTGCCAGCAGCCCGACAGACAAAACGGGCACTGAAGCTTTCTTT.

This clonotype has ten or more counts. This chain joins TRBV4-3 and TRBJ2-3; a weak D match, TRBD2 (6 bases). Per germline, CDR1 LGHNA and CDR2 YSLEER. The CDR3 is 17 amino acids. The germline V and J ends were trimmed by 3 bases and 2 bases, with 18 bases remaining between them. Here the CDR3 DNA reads TGCGCCAGCAGCCACCCCCCCCGTAGCGGAACCACAGATACGCAGTATTTT. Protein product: CASSHPPRSGTTDTQYF.

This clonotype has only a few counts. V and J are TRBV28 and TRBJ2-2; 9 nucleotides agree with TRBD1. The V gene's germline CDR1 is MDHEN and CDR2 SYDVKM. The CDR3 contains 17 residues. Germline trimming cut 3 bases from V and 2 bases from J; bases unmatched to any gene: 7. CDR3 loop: CASSFPRTGVNTGELFF. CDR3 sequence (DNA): TGTGCCAGCAGTTTCCCCCGGACAGGGGTAAACACCGGGGAGCTGTTTTTT.

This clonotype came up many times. CDR3 sequence reads: CASSEAQSGVTETQYF. CDR3 nucleotide sequence: TGTGCCAGCAGTGAAGCCCAGAGCGGAGTCACGGAGACCCAGTACTTC. V gene TRBV2 combines with J gene TRBJ2-5, with a tentative D call TRBD2 (5 bases). This CDR3 region has 16 residues. Trimming took 0 bases from V and 5 from J, leaving 16 bases between them. In germline, CDR1 is SNHLY, CDR2 FYNNEI.